This T cell receptor beta chain was sequenced for a study of blood T cell repertoires in COVID-19. The overall study: The United States, Italy and Spain were the sources of the acute and convalescent COVID-19 samples. T cells, B-cell-depleted T cells, or PBMCs provided the cDNA or gDNA that served as material.

Per the original data handling: The assay estimated nucleated cells by amplifying reference gene primers. Here immunoSEQ multiplex PCR was the method, and the copy in TCRdb shows in-frame clones only, minus some. V and J calls and clone size are as listed in that table; D and trimming were resolved from the DNA. This table has about 210,000 clones, more than 75% appearing once. Germline loops: CDR1 SGHTA, CDR2 FQGNSA. There are 18 residues in the CDR3. The V end lost 3 bases, the J end lost 3 bases, and 23 bases lay between the germline ends. Sequencing was done on a sample of peripheral blood. This receptor was identified in a woman between 40 and 55 years old with acute or convalescent COVID-19. The chain recombines TRBV7-2 with TRBJ2-5, with a tentative D call TRBD1 (6 bases). CDR3 region: CASSFWMGAKPRKETQYF. DNA of the CDR3: TGTGCCAGCAGCTTTTGGATGGGGGCCAAACCTCGAAAAGAGACCCAGTACTTC.